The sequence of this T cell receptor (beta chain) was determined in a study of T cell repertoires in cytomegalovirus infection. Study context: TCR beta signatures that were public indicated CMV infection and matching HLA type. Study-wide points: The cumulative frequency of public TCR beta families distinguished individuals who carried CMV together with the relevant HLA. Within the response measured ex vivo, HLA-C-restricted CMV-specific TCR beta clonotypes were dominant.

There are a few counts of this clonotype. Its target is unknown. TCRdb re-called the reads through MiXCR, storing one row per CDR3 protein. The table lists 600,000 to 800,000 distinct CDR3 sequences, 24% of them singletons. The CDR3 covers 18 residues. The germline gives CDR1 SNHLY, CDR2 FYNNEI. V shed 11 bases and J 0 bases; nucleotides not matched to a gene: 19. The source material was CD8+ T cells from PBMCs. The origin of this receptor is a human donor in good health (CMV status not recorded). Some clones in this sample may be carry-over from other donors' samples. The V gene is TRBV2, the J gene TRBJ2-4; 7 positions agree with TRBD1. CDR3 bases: TGTGCCGCCAGGTTCGGGACAGAACTTGAACCAGCCAAAAACATTCAGTACTTC. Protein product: CAARFGTELEPAKNIQYF.